Presented here are 7 T cell receptor beta chains from one specimen sequenced in a study of T cell changes during pregnancy in multiple sclerosis. Sequencing was performed with immunoSEQ multiplex PCR; in TCRdb, only in-frame clones are kept and a portion is missing. The table shows about 83,000 clones, with about 90% occurring only once. The specimen comprised PBMCs, sampled in the first trimester of pregnancy. All receptors come from a female donor in good health, serving as a control in a pregnancy study. Some clones in this sample may be carry-over from other donors' samples.

CDR3 sequence reads: CASSFPPKRGAYEQYF. For the CDR3, the DNA is TGTGCCAGCAGCTTTCCCCCCAAGCGGGGGGCCTACGAGCAGTACTTC. This rearrangement joins TRBV5-6 to TRBJ2-7, with 9 bases identical to TRBD2. The CDR3 has 16 residues. Germline trimming cut 2 bases from V and 2 bases from J; bases unmatched to any gene: 8. CDR1 and CDR2 (germline): SGHDT, YYEEEE.

The chain links TRBV27 to TRBJ2-1; tentative D call: TRBD1 (5 bases). The CDR3 runs to 16 residues. Germline assignment: CDR1 MNHEY and CDR2 SMNVEV (reference sequence). Trimming stripped 7 bases from V and 0 bases from J, with 16 bases between. DNA for the CDR3: TGTGCCAGCATGGATACAGGACACAGCTCCTACAATGAGCAGTTCTTC. Translated: CASMDTGHSSYNEQFF.

V usage is TRBV5-1 and J usage is TRBJ2-7; TRBD1 matches at 7 bases. The CDR3 sequence is 13 residues long. The germline gives CDR1 SGHRS, CDR2 YFSETQ. The junction had 6 bases not matched to a gene; V was cut back by 4 bases and J by 5 bases. CDR3 DNA: TGCGCCAGCAGCGGGACAGACCACGACGAGCAGTACTTC. Amino acid sequence: CASSGTDHDEQYF.

This chain uses TRBV4-2 with TRBJ1-2; no firm D call. The germline V and J ends were trimmed by 1 base and 4 bases, with 22 bases remaining between them. CDR1 is LGHNA, CDR2 YNFKEQ, per germline. This CDR3 comprises 18 residues. CDR3 nucleotide sequence: TGTGCCAGCAGCCAAGGAGGTGCTGGAAAACCTGGCGGCTATGGCTACACCTTC. It is translated as CASSQGGAGKPGGYGYTF.

The V call is TRBV7-2, the J call TRBJ1-5; a weak D match, TRBD1 (5 bases). CDR1 and CDR2 (germline): SGHTA, FQGNSA. The CDR3 extends over 16 amino acids. Trimming took 2 bases from V and 2 from J, leaving 13 bases between them. In DNA form, the CDR3 reads TGTGCCAGCAGCTTATCTGGGGCGATCGGCAATCAGCCCCAGCATTTT. As protein: CASSLSGAIGNQPQHF.

The V call is TRBV7-2, the J call TRBJ2-7; D remains unclear. The V and J ends lost 1 base and 4 bases respectively, with 11 bases between them. The CDR3 has 14 amino acids. Germline CDR1 is SGHTA and CDR2 is FQGNSA. The CDR3 DNA reads TGTGCCAGCAGCTTAGGTGGCAGTTTTTACGAGCAGTACTTC. Protein: CASSLGGSFYEQYF.

The count of this clone is one. The V gene is TRBV5-6, the J gene TRBJ1-2; D is ambiguous. Trimming took off 0 bases at V and 8 bases at J, with 11 bases between the two ends. CDR3 size: 13 residues. CDR1 is SGHDT, CDR2 YYEEEE, per germline. CDR3 residues: CASSLGRVGGYTF. CDR3 nucleotide sequence: TGTGCCAGCAGCTTGGGCCGGGTTGGCGGCTACACCTTC. The complete variable domain, with remaining parts taken from reference TRBV5-6 and TRBJ1-2, reads DAGVTQSPTHLIKTRGQQVTLRCSPKSGHDTVSWYQQALGQGPQFIFQYYEEEERQRGNFPDRFSGHQFPNYSSELNVNALLLGDSALYLCASSLGRVGGYTFGSGTRLTVV.